This passage covers 29 T cell receptor beta chains from one sample sequenced in a study of blood T cells in healthy people across ages. Through a sample-barcoded 5' primer and a J-beta primer mix, a second PCR was run for roughly 7 to 11 cycles. Via MiXCR, TCRdb re-called the 5' RACE reads, giving one row per CDR3 protein. The sample contains approximately 800,000 distinct CDR3 sequences, roughly 60% of which appear only once. Material: blood. These receptors all stem from a man aged 25-45 years in good health.

V and J are TRBV7-3 and TRBJ2-3, with D perhaps assigned TRBD1 or TRBD2 (5 bases each). The germline V gene encodes CDR1 SGHTA and CDR2 FQGTGA. The V end was cut by 2 bases, the J end by 0 bases, with 12 bases between. This CDR3 comprises 16 residues. The CDR3 sequence is CASSLGGLSSTDTQYF. CDR3 sequence (DNA): TGTGCCAGCAGCTTAGGGGGTCTATCTAGCACAGATACGCAGTATTTT.

This chain connects TRBV7-3 to TRBJ2-6, with a possible D match to TRBD1 (5 bases). Trimming removed 2 bases from V and 2 bases from J, with 16 bases in between. The CDR3 length is 18 residues. Germline lookup yields CDR1 SGHTA and CDR2 FQGTGA. Here the CDR3 DNA reads TGTGCCAGCAGCTTACACCCCTCTCAGGGTGCTGGGGCCAACGTCCTGACTTTC. Its translation is CASSLHPSQGAGANVLTF. Drawing the rest from reference TRBV7-3 and TRBJ2-6, the complete variable domain is GAGVSQTPSNKVTEKGKYVELRCDPISGHTALYWYRQSLGQGPEFLIYFQGTGAADDSGLPNDRFFAVRPEGSVSTLKIQRTERGDSAVYLCASSLHPSQGAGANVLTFGAGSRLTVL.

This clonotype was seen a single time. CDR3 loop: CASRPGLAGGPRNIQYF. The DNA for the CDR3 is TGTGCCAGCAGGCCCGGACTAGCGGGGGGGCCGAGAAACATTCAGTACTTC. The chain couples TRBV12-3 or TRBV12-4 to TRBJ2-4; 15 bases align to TRBD2. This CDR3 is built from 17 residues. V shed 6 bases, J shed 6 bases, and the junction held 9 bases outside the gene matches.

This clonotype was counted a single time. V and J are TRBV12-3 or TRBV12-4 and TRBJ2-4; D not resolved. The assigned J gene may be wrong: the sequence end matches TRBJ2-7 better. The CDR3 contains 14 residues. In nucleotides, the CDR3 is TGTGCCAGCAGTTTAGGCTTACTGAGCTACGAGCAGTACTTC. This encodes CASSLGLLSYEQYF.

This clonotype appeared a few times. This sequence joins TRBV29-1 and TRBJ2-3; 7 positions match TRBD1. This CDR3 is 13 amino acids long. Per the germline V gene, CDR1 is SQVTM and CDR2 is ANQGSEA. V was pared by 7 bases and J by 4 bases, with 8 bases of the junction left unmatched. The CDR3 loop is CSAKDRAADTQYF. The CDR3 DNA reads TGCAGCGCCAAAGACAGGGCGGCAGATACGCAGTATTTT.

V and J are TRBV28 and TRBJ1-2; no definite D call. Germline loops: CDR1 MDHEN, CDR2 SYDVKM. Deletions cut 3 bases from V and 6 bases from J, with 8 bases between. The CDR3 covers 12 residues. The CDR3 DNA sequence: TGTGCCAGCAGTTTTTTGAGGGATGGCTACACCTTC. Protein product: CASSFLRDGYTF.

The V gene is TRBV28, the J gene TRBJ2-1; TRBD2 agrees at 7 bases. Unmatched junction bases numbered 10, after V lost 4 bases and J lost 4 bases. The germline V gene encodes CDR1 MDHEN and CDR2 SYDVKM. This CDR3 comprises 16 residues. CDR3 DNA sequence: TGTGCCAGCAGTTCCCCTGGGGAGCGGGGTTACAATGAGCAGTTCTTC. Protein sequence: CASSSPGERGYNEQFF.

Comments on this clonotype: A junction boundary mismatches the germline segment, possibly from a read error. This rearrangement joins TRBV25-1 to TRBJ2-1, with D hard to call. This CDR3 spans 14 amino acids. Germline loops: CDR1 MGHDK, CDR2 SYGVNS. This CDR3 reads CVSSPRNFYNEQFF. For the CDR3, the DNA is TGTGTCAGCAGTCCCAGGAATTTCTACAATGAGCAGTTCTTC.

V is TRBV4-3 and J is TRBJ2-1, with D tentatively TRBD1 (6 bases). The germline CDR1 and CDR2 sequences are LGHNA and YSLEER. The V and J ends lost 4 bases and 8 bases respectively, with 15 bases between them. This CDR3 region has 14 residues. The CDR3 spells CASSLDSRGHEQFF. CDR3 DNA sequence: TGCGCCAGCAGCCTGGACAGCCGGGGACATGAGCAGTTCTTC.

The gene calls are TRBV6-2 or TRBV6-3 and TRBJ2-1, with 9 bases fitting TRBD1. Per germline, CDR1 MNHEY and CDR2 SVGEGT. The V and J ends lost 9 bases and 6 bases, in that order; junction bases with no gene match: 9. The CDR3 length is 14 residues. The chain's CDR3 is CASQGTGWANEQFF. As DNA, the CDR3 is TGTGCCAGTCAAGGGACAGGGTGGGCCAATGAGCAGTTCTTC.

This rearrangement joins TRBV7-9 to TRBJ2-1, with 8 bases aligning to TRBD1. CDR3 length equals 14 residues. CDR1 is SEHNR and CDR2 is FQNEAQ in the germline V gene (reference sequence). V shed 8 bases and J 10 bases; nucleotides not matched to a gene: 13. For the CDR3, the DNA is TGTGCCAGCGGATCAGGGGGCGCCCTCTACGAGCAGTTCTTC. Residues: CASGSGGALYEQFF.

This clonotype has just a few counts. V gene TRBV28 combines with J gene TRBJ2-7; a possible D gene is TRBD2 (7 bases). From germline, CDR1 is MDHEN and CDR2 SYDVKM. This CDR3 is built from 18 residues. Between the trimmed V and J ends, which lost 1 base and 1 base, there was a span of 20 bases. The CDR3 DNA sequence: TGTGCCAGCAGTTTATCGGGGGGCTTGGGCTCTGTATCCTACGAGCAGTACTTC. This sequence encodes CASSLSGGLGSVSYEQYF.

Written as DNA, the CDR3 is TGTGCCAGCAGTTCCCGGACAGGGCTTGACGTCCTGACTTTC. Translation: CASSSRTGLDVLTF. The chain joins TRBV6-2 or TRBV6-3 to TRBJ2-6, with 8 bases lining up with TRBD1. After removal of 4 bases from V and 11 bases from J, the junction contained 7 bases not matched to a gene. The CDR3 totals 14 residues. CDR1 and CDR2 from the germline V gene are MNHEY and SVGEGT.

The chain combines TRBV6-1 with TRBJ2-5, with D perhaps TRBD1 (6 bases). V was shortened by 8 bases and J by 1 base, with 17 bases between the two germline ends. The V gene's germline CDR1 is MNHNS and CDR2 SASEGT. CDR3 length: 15 amino acids. The CDR3 bases are TGTGCCAGCGCGTTCCGCGTACAGGGCCAAGAGACCCAGTACTTC. Its translation: CASAFRVQGQETQYF.

This chain links TRBV6-2 or TRBV6-3 with TRBJ1-5; D call uncertain. Germline V gene sequence: CDR1 MNHEY, CDR2 SVGEGT. The CDR3 has 15 residues. The V end was cut by 4 bases, the J end by 3 bases, with 13 bases between. CDR3 sequence reads: CASSSLGWNNQPQHF. The CDR3, as DNA: TGTGCCAGCAGTTCCCTCGGGTGGAACAATCAGCCCCAGCATTTT.

CDR3: CAWSRDTEVVQQYF. CDR3 in DNA: TGTGCCTGGAGTAGGGACACAGAAGTCGTGCAGCAGTACTTC. The chain employs TRBV30 and TRBJ2-5, with D possibly TRBD1 on 6 matching bases. CDR3 length: 14 amino acids. From germline, CDR1 is GTSNPN and CDR2 SVGIG (reference sequence). V was pared by 2 bases and J by 11 bases, with 21 bases between.

This clonotype was observed once. One end of the junction is discordant with germline, which a read error may explain. V and J are TRBV5-1 and TRBJ2-6, with unresolved D. The CDR3 has 16 residues. From germline, CDR1 is SGHRS and CDR2 YFSETQ. CDR3 loop: CAGSSVKASGANVLTF. CDR3 nucleotide sequence: TGCGCCGGCAGCTCCGTTAAGGCTTCTGGGGCCAACGTCCTGACTTTC.

The table lists this clonotype with a few counts. This sequence joins TRBV7-3 and TRBJ1-5, with D perhaps matching TRBD1 (5 bases). Trimming took off 3 bases at V and 5 bases at J, with 11 bases between the two ends. Germline V gene sequence: CDR1 SGHTA, CDR2 FQGTGA. The CDR3 spans 14 residues. The CDR3: CASSFRGVDQPQHF. CDR3 DNA sequence: TGTGCCAGCAGCTTTAGAGGGGTCGATCAGCCCCAGCATTTT.

This chain connects TRBV28 to TRBJ2-4, with D uncertain. The J call may be faulty, since TRBJ2-5 better matches the DNA end. This CDR3 is built from 14 residues. Germline CDR1 reads MDHEN; CDR2 reads SYDVKM. CDR3: CASSLRPAQETQYF. DNA of the CDR3: TGTGCCAGCAGTTTAAGACCCGCACAAGAGACCCAGTACTTC.

This chain joins TRBV10-3 and TRBJ1-2; a possible D gene is TRBD1 (5 bases). There are 13 residues in the CDR3. Germline V lookup: CDR1 ENHRY, CDR2 SYGVKD. The V end lost 8 bases, the J end lost 0 bases, and 10 bases lay between the germline ends. The CDR3 DNA sequence: TGTGCCATCCAGTTGGGGCCTAACTATGGCTACACCTTC. Protein sequence: CAIQLGPNYGYTF.

This chain links TRBV6-1 with TRBJ2-3; D is ambiguous. This CDR3 is 13 amino acids long. CDR1 and CDR2 from the germline V gene are MNHNS and SASEGT. Trimming took off 3 bases at V and 3 bases at J, with 7 bases between the two ends. CDR3 sequence reads: CASSEDRTDTQYF. In DNA, the CDR3 is TGTGCCAGCAGTGAGGATAGAACAGATACGCAGTATTTT.

This clonotype was detected many times. The V gene is TRBV7-9, the J gene TRBJ1-2; no definite D call. Germline CDR1 SEHNR, CDR2 FQNEAQ (reference sequence). There are 15 residues in the CDR3. Trimming stripped 2 bases from V and 2 bases from J, with 12 bases between. This chain's CDR3 is CASSLSFVENYGYTF. For the CDR3, the DNA is TGTGCCAGCAGCTTATCATTTGTGGAAAACTATGGCTACACCTTC.

This clonotype was found many times. The CDR3 DNA reads as TGCAGCGCGACTAGGGCCGCAGATACGCAGTATTTT. It yields the protein CSATRAADTQYF. This rearrangement joins TRBV29-1 to TRBJ2-3, with D possibly matching TRBD2 (6 bases). The CDR3 consists of 12 residues. Germline values: CDR1 SQVTM, CDR2 ANQGSEA. Trimming took 7 bases from V and 4 from J, leaving 12 bases between them.

This clonotype was counted between two and nine times. The chain couples TRBV13 to TRBJ2-7; D gene unclear. With 2 bases removed from V and 1 base from J, the gap between germline ends came to 6 bases. CDR1 is PRHDT and CDR2 is FYEKMQ in the germline V gene (reference sequence). The CDR3 totals 13 residues. The CDR3: CASSLLTSYEQYF. CDR3 in DNA: TGTGCCAGCAGCTTACTGACTTCCTACGAGCAGTACTTC.

The sample holds a few counts of this clonotype. The chain has TRBV25-1 and TRBJ2-7, with 8 bases aligning to TRBD2. CDR1 and CDR2 from the germline V gene are MGHDK and SYGVNS. The CDR3 is 11 amino acids. V dropped 8 bases and J dropped 3; count of bases not matched to a gene: 0. CDR3 sequence: CASAGGYEQYF. The CDR3 coding sequence is TGTGCCAGCGCGGGGGGCTACGAGCAGTACTTC.

The V gene is TRBV20-1, the J gene TRBJ1-1; TRBD1 aligns across 8 bases. Trimming removed 6 bases from V and 5 bases from J; junction bases left unmatched: 14. CDR1 DFQATT and CDR2 SNEGSKA come from the germline V gene (reference sequence). CDR3 size: 15 residues. This chain's CDR3 is CSARTGTGGGTEAFF. CDR3 sequence (DNA): TGCAGTGCCCGAACCGGGACAGGCGGAGGGACTGAAGCTTTCTTT.

In this sample, this clonotype turned up a few times. The J gene is TRBJ1-2, the V gene TRBV14, with D uncertain. The CDR3 totals 14 residues. The V gene lost 0 bases and the J gene lost 7 bases, with 12 bases spanning the gap. Germline V lookup: CDR1 SGHDN, CDR2 FVKESK. DNA of the CDR3: TGTGCCAGCAGCCAAGATCTTGAGGGAGCTGGCTACACCTTC. Residues: CASSQDLEGAGYTF.

This clonotype has a count of ten or more. The V call is TRBV4-1, the J call TRBJ2-5; D is possibly TRBD2 (5 bases). The CDR3 has 15 residues. Trimming stripped 4 bases from V and 5 bases from J, with 17 bases between. From germline, CDR1 is MGHRA and CDR2 YSYEKL. This CDR3 reads CASSPEDSPRETQYF. CDR3 DNA: TGCGCCAGCAGCCCGGAGGACTCCCCGAGGGAGACCCAGTACTTC.

Only a few counts were recorded for this clonotype. The chain joins TRBV7-2 to TRBJ1-2; TRBD1 agrees at 9 bases. Per the germline V gene, CDR1 is SGHTA and CDR2 is FQGNSA. V dropped 5 bases and J dropped 4; count of bases not matched to a gene: 8. The CDR3 consists of 15 residues. CDR3 amino acids: CASSTRDRDLYGYTF. CDR3 DNA: TGTGCCAGCAGCACTCGGGACAGGGACCTCTATGGCTACACCTTC. The full variable domain, its missing parts supplied by reference TRBV7-2 and TRBJ1-2, is GAGVSQSPSNKVTEKGKDVELRCDPISGHTALYWYRQSLGQGLEFLIYFQGNSAPDKSGLPSDRFSAERTGGSVSTLTIQRTQQEDSAVYLCASSTRDRDLYGYTFGSGTRLTVV.